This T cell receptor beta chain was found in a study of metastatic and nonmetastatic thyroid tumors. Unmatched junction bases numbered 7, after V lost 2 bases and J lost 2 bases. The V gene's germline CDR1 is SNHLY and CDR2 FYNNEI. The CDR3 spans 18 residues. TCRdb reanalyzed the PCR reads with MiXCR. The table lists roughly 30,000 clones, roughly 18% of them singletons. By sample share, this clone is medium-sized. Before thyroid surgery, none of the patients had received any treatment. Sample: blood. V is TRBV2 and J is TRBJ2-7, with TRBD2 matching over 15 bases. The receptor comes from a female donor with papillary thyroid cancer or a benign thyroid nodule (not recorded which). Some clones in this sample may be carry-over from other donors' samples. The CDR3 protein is CASSEPGLAGGLPYEQYF. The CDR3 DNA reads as TGTGCCAGCAGTGAACCTGGACTAGCGGGGGGGTTACCCTACGAGCAGTACTTC.